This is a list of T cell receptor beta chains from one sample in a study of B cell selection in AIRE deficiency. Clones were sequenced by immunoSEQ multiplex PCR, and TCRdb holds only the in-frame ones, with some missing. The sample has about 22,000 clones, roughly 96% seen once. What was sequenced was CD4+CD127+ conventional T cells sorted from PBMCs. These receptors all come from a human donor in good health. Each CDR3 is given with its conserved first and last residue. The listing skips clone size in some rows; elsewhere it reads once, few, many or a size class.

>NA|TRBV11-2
CASSLMALTQETQYF
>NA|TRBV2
CASRTRVFYYEQYF
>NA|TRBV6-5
CASSYSKGHTYEQYF
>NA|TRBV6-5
CASSYSRYNEQFF
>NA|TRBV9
CASSVGWGGNSPLHF
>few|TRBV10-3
CAISQQGRGKPLHF
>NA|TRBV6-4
CASSLDRGSTDTQYF
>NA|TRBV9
CASSVDVGEQFF
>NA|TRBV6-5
CASSFSQAPRRDEQYF
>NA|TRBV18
CASSPDISGTEAFF
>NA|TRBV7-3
CASRIAGGHTEQFF
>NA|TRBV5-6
CASSLGRGPYGYTF
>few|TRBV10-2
CASSERNQPQHF
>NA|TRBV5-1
CASSLGGSITDTQYF
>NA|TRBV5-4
CASSLTGVGDIQYF
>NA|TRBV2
CASSEETNTEAFF
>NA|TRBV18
CASSPNLGTAYGYTF
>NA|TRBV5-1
CASSLASTDTQYF
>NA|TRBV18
CASSAGTSWVEQFF
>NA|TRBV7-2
CASSFSAGGLNEQFF
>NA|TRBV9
CASSPRDRISDTQYF
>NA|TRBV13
CASSMVRNQPQHF
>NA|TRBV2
CASSSGDTQYF
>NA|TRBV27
CASSLRGTSTDTQYF
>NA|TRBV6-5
CASRQAFNSPLHF
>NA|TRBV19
CAISSGRDYGYTF
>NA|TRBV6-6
CASSHPGFRTEAFF
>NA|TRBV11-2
CASSLAQETQYF
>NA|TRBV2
CASSQGWGKNQPQHF
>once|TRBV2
CASSVDVRMNTEAFF
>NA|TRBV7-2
CASSLAYGLAGGHAYF
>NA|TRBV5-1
CASSPDRGAQPQHF
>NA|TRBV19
CASSIDLMRLNSPLHF
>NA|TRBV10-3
CAISGARERGGLGNEQFF
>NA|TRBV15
CATSRDHGGVSYNEQFF
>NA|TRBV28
CASRAQGSNYGYTF
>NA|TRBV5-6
CASSLGQVYTIYF
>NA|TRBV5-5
CASSAPGLAGGNNEQFF
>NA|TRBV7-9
CASSPSGGDSYEQYF
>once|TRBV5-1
CASSLTGVKGTDTQYF
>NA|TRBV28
CASSLTSNQPQHF
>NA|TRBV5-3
CARSFLPQPQHF
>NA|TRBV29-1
CSVPGTGDYEQYF
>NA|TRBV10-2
CASSELGPNNQPQHF
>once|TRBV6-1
CASTARDPFYGYTF
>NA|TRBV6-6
CASNPQGQPQHF
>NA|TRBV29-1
CSVEGRFSDTQYF
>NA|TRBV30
CAWSGTGDPAGANVLTF
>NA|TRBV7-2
CASSRTGTAINEQYF
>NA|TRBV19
CATRDREGNQPQHF